This is a list of T cell receptor beta chains from one sample in a study of prognosis after radiotherapy for stage I lung cancer. TCRdb reprocessed the multiplex PCR reads with MiXCR, giving one entry per CDR3 protein. The sample lists approximately 51,000 distinct CDR3 sequences, over 30% occurring once. Source: PBMCs, taken before or after stereotactic body radiation therapy (not recorded which). The receptors were gathered from a donor aged 50 or older with non-small cell lung cancer. Each CDR3 is given with its conserved first and last residue. D genes are given only for firm matches. The size field is filled for only some rows; it gives once, few, many or a size class.

many,TRBD1,TRBJ1-1,TRBV13,CASSSISRRTGDEAFF,TGTGCCAGCAGCTCGATCAGCAGACGGACAGGGGACGAAGCTTTCTTT
.,TRBD2,TRBJ2-3,TRBV19,CASNPHAGTKTDTQYF,TGCGCCAGTAATCCTCATGCCGGGACTAAAACAGATACGCAGTATTTT
many,.,TRBJ2-5,TRBV2,CASSRGGGRETQYF,TGTGCCAGCAGCCGAGGGGGAGGAAGGGAGACCCAGTACTTC
many,.,TRBJ1-1,TRBV7-6,CASSLEVGTRGTEAFF,TGTGCCAGCAGCTTAGAGGTTGGAACACGGGGAACTGAAGCTTTCTTT
many,TRBD1,TRBJ2-7,TRBV20-1,CSAKTGGISYEQYF,TGCAGTGCAAAAACAGGGGGCATCTCCTACGAGCAGTACTTC
.,.,TRBJ1-2,TRBV7-2,CASSLAADRGYTF,TGTGCCAGCAGCTTAGCGGCAGATCGTGGCTACACTTTC
.,.,TRBJ1-5,TRBV10-3,CAISEVPLWPNQPQHF,TGTGCCATCAGTGAGGTCCCATTGTGGCCCAATCAGCCCCAGCATTTT
.,TRBD2,TRBJ2-3,TRBV7-2,CASSPQGLAVDTQYF,TGTGCCAGCAGCCCTCAGGGACTAGCGGTAGATACGCAGTATTTT
many,TRBD1,TRBJ1-5,TRBV6-1,CASSRLPGQGANQPQHF,TGTGCCAGCAGTCGACTTCCGGGACAGGGGGCAAATCAGCCCCAGCATTTT
many,.,TRBJ1-2,TRBV24-1,CATSDPTTNYGYTF,TGTGCCACCAGTGATCCGACAACTAACTATGGCTACACCTTC
many,TRBD2,TRBJ2-3,TRBV7-3,CASSPWGGGTDTQYF,TGTGCCAGCAGCCCGTGGGGGGGAGGTACAGATACGCAGTATTTT
many,.,TRBJ2-2,TRBV11-2,CASASLRINTGELFF,TGTGCCAGCGCCTCCCTCCGAATTAACACCGGGGAGCTGTTTTTT
many,.,TRBJ2-3,TRBV12-3/TRBV12-4,CASSLWGSSSTDTQYF,TGTGCCAGCAGCCTGTGGGGGTCCTCTAGCACAGATACGCAGTATTTT
.,TRBD2,TRBJ2-3,TRBV19,CASSQIAGVGTDTQYF,TGTGCCAGTAGTCAAATAGCGGGAGTAGGGACAGATACGCAGTATTTT
.,.,TRBJ1-1,TRBV19,CASIWDDWLNTEAFF,TGTGCCAGTATTTGGGATGACTGGCTGAACACTGAAGCTTTCTTT
many,.,TRBJ2-2,TRBV20-1,CSARGGRDNTGELFF,TGCAGTGCTAGGGGTGGCAGGGACAACACCGGGGAGCTGTTTTTT
many,.,TRBJ2-7,TRBV20-1,CSARSLSTNYEQYF,TGCAGTGCTAGATCCCTGTCAACAAACTACGAGCAGTACTTC
.,.,TRBJ1-2,TRBV7-2,CASSQVWGQVYGYTF,TGTGCCAGCAGCCAAGTTTGGGGCCAGGTATATGGCTACACCTTC
many,.,TRBJ1-2,TRBV7-2,CASSLPGLFDFGYTF,TGTGCCAGCAGCTTACCAGGGCTCTTCGATTTTGGCTACACCTTC
.,.,TRBJ1-3,TRBV5-5,CASSLTGLSGNTIYF,TGTGCCAGCAGCTTGACAGGACTCTCTGGAAACACCATATATTTT
many,.,TRBJ2-5,TRBV3-1,CASSRRTSSHSQETQYF,TGTGCCAGCAGCCGAAGGACCTCCTCCCACTCCCAAGAGACCCAGTACTTC
many,.,TRBJ2-7,TRBV2,CASSEWYRTYEQYF,TGTGCCAGCAGTGAATGGTACCGGACCTACGAGCAGTACTTC
medium-sized,.,TRBJ1-2,TRBV30,CAWSVLVWNTF,TGTGCCTGGAGTGTACTCGTGTGGAACACCTTC
medium-sized,.,TRBJ1-2,TRBV30,CAWTAYYNYGYTF,TGTGCCTGGACAGCCTACTATAACTATGGCTACACCTTC
.,.,TRBJ1-3,TRBV30,CAWGGSSGNTIYF,TGTGCCTGGGGGGGGAGCTCTGGAAACACCATATATTTT
many,.,TRBJ1-2,TRBV28,CASSLDPRGYTF,TGTGCCAGCAGTCTAGACCCAAGAGGCTACACCTTC
many,TRBD1,TRBJ2-7,TRBV20-1,CGSRGQGDYEQYF,TGCGGTTCGCGGGGACAGGGGGATTACGAGCAGTACTTC
many,TRBD1,TRBJ1-4,TRBV19,CASSRRDRGPQTNEKLFF,TGTGCCAGTAGTCGCCGGGACAGGGGCCCCCAGACTAATGAAAAACTGTTTTTT
many,.,TRBJ1-2,TRBV7-2,CASSQPLEGYTF,TGTGCCAGCAGCCAACCCCTTGAAGGCTACACCTTC
many,.,TRBJ1-2,TRBV7-8,CASSSEQTPSRGYTF,TGTGCCAGCAGCTCCGAACAAACCCCTTCTCGCGGCTACACCTTC
.,TRBD2,TRBJ2-5,TRBV7-2,CASILALLSGGETQYF,TGTGCCAGCATCTTAGCGTTGCTATCGGGAGGTGAGACCCAGTACTTC
many,.,TRBJ1-1,TRBV5-1,CASIPGMGMNTEAFF,TGCGCCAGCATCCCAGGGATGGGGATGAACACTGAAGCTTTCTTT
many,.,TRBJ2-2,TRBV10-3,CAISEWGLKDTGELFF,TGTGCCATCAGTGAATGGGGGCTTAAGGACACCGGGGAGCTGTTTTTT
many,.,TRBJ2-5,TRBV12-3/TRBV12-4,CASSLRLAQETQYF,TGTGCCAGCAGTTTAAGGCTTGCCCAAGAGACCCAGTACTTC
many,.,TRBJ2-2,TRBV9,CASSARAANTGELFF,TGTGCCAGCAGCGCCCGGGCGGCGAACACCGGGGAGCTGTTTTTT
many,.,TRBJ2-2,TRBV19,CATLGGTYTGELFF,TGTGCCACCCTTGGGGGGACCTACACCGGGGAGCTGTTTTTT
many,.,TRBJ2-1,TRBV7-2,CASSWTSSNEQFF,TGTGCCAGCAGCTGGACTTCCTCCAATGAGCAGTTCTTC
many,.,TRBJ2-7,TRBV4-1,CASSQVSLPSYEQYF,TGCGCCAGCAGCCAAGTCAGCCTGCCCTCCTACGAGCAGTACTTC
many,.,TRBJ1-2,TRBV7-2,CASSQEGSGGYTF,TGTGCCAGCAGCCAAGAAGGTTCTGGGGGCTACACCTTC
many,TRBD1,TRBJ1-1,TRBV24-1,CATSDPTGRAEAFF,TGTGCCACCAGTGATCCGACAGGGCGGGCTGAAGCTTTCTTT
many,.,TRBJ2-7,TRBV6-1,CASSDQAMPNYEQYF,TGTGCCAGCAGTGATCAGGCGATGCCTAACTACGAGCAGTACTTC
many,TRBD1,TRBJ1-1,TRBV5-1,CASSFDGQGNTEAFF,TGCGCCAGCAGCTTCGACGGACAGGGGAACACTGAAGCTTTCTTT
many,TRBD2,TRBJ2-1,TRBV5-1,CASSVPSGSTSNEQFF,TGCGCCAGCAGCGTACCTAGCGGGAGCACCAGTAATGAGCAGTTCTTC
.,.,TRBJ2-1,TRBV7-2,CASSRAGPLSSYNEQFF,TGTGCCAGCAGCAGAGCAGGGCCCTTAAGCTCCTACAATGAGCAGTTCTTC
.,TRBD2,TRBJ2-7,TRBV5-5,CASSLEGLAVAPFDEQYF,TGTGCCAGCAGCTTAGAGGGTCTAGCGGTAGCCCCGTTCGACGAGCAGTACTTC
many,.,TRBJ1-3,TRBV11-2,CASSLPGGAGNTIYF,TGTGCCAGCAGTCTCCCTGGGGGTGCTGGAAACACCATATATTTT
few,.,TRBJ2-4,TRBV28,CASRIENIQYF,TGTGCCAGCAGGATCGAAAACATTCAGTACTTC
.,TRBD2,TRBJ2-2,TRBV7-3,CASSLVLASVELFF,TGTGCCAGCAGCCTGGTACTAGCGTCCGTGGAGCTGTTTTTT
many,TRBD1,TRBJ2-5,TRBV19,CASSITGQRRGKETQYF,TGTGCCAGTAGTATAACGGGACAGCGAAGGGGGAAAGAGACCCAGTACTTC
.,.,TRBJ1-4,TRBV4-1,CASSQPNLPNEKLFF,TGCGCCAGCAGCCAGCCGAATCTTCCAAATGAAAAACTGTTTTTT
many,TRBD2,TRBJ2-1,TRBV7-9,CASSRGGSAGNEQFF,TGTGCCAGCAGTCGGGGGGGATCAGCTGGAAATGAGCAGTTCTTC
many,.,TRBJ2-2,TRBV7-9,CASSLKPPGTLVPLELFF,TGTGCCAGCAGCTTAAAACCCCCCGGCACCCTAGTTCCCTTGGAGCTGTTTTTT
.,.,TRBJ2-1,TRBV11-3,CARPTLRDEQFF,TGTGCCAGACCGACCCTCAGGGATGAGCAGTTCTTC
many,.,TRBJ1-2,TRBV6-1,CASRYDSGNWGYGYTF,TGTGCCAGCAGATACGACTCGGGGAATTGGGGCTATGGCTACACCTTC
.,TRBD1,TRBJ2-2,TRBV5-1,CASRDRDGTGELFF,TGCGCCAGCAGGGACAGGGATGGCACCGGGGAGCTGTTTTTT
.,TRBD1,TRBJ1-2,TRBV11-2,CASSLGPQGAVYGYTF,TGTGCCAGCAGCTTAGGTCCCCAGGGGGCGGTTTATGGCTACACCTTC
many,.,TRBJ2-1,TRBV4-3,CASSQAGRGVRDEQFF,TGCGCCAGCAGCCAAGCCGGGAGAGGAGTTCGGGATGAGCAGTTCTTC